This TCR beta chain was identified during a study of blood T cell repertoires in COVID-19. Overall study: Samples of COVID-19 (acute and convalescent) were obtained from the United States, Italy and Spain. PBMCs, B-cell-depleted T cells, or T cells were the source of the cDNA or gDNA that made up the material.

V lost 0 bases and J 2 bases, leaving 14 bases between the germline ends. The CDR3 totals 16 residues. The germline gives CDR1 MNHEY, CDR2 SVGAGI. Sequencing used immunoSEQ multiplex PCR; TCRdb keeps in-frame clones, though not all of them. The sample records 310,000 or so clones, around nine tenths being singletons. Membership in each cohort depended on participant-reported clinical history. The TCR originated in a woman aged 35 to 49 who had recovered from COVID-19. Input material: PBMCs or T cells enriched from blood (not recorded which). The chain joins TRBV6-5 to TRBJ2-7, with unresolved D. The CDR3 DNA sequence: TGTGCCAGCAGTTACTCGATTTCAGGCCTTCCCTACGAGCAGTACTTC. Amino acid sequence: CASSYSISGLPYEQYF.